The following is a TCR beta chain sequence with its context. Its antigen is not identified. Other DNA sequences within the sample encode an identical CDR3. The assay was immunoSEQ multiplex PCR, and TCRdb's table has in-frame clones only and misses some. Among tens of thousands of clones listed, 85% to 90% were seen once. This sample is drawn from a study of OX40 agonist ivuxolimab in advanced cancers. Regarding the study as a whole: CD8+ T cells (on average) carried more expanded clones than CD4+ T cells.

The CDR3 is 14 amino acids. Germline values: CDR1 SGHRS, CDR2 YFSETQ. Trimming stripped 1 base from V and 3 bases from J, with 11 bases between. The chain has TRBV5-1 and TRBJ2-7; TRBD1 is a possible D gene (5 bases). The source was CD4+ or CD8+ T cells sorted from blood, collected in a trial of the OX40 agonist ivuxolimab. The TCR was taken from an adult with an advanced solid tumor such as melanoma, head and neck, liver or kidney cancer. CDR3 loop: CASSLRQGNYEQYF. The CDR3 bases are TGCGCCAGCAGCTTGCGTCAGGGTAACTACGAGCAGTACTTC.